The clone carrying this TCR beta chain was counted between two and nine times. The antigen is unknown. This sample is drawn from a study of shared clonotypes between healthy human individuals. Study-level background: Per donor, CD8 memory used one plate, CD8 naive used two, CD4 memory used three and CD4 naive used three.

Trimming took 3 bases from V and 6 from J, leaving 9 bases between them. This CDR3 contains 12 residues. Germline V gene lookup returns CDR1 LGHNA and CDR2 YNFKEQ. The protocol was immunoSEQ multiplex PCR, while the TCRdb copy is restricted to in-frame clones and leaves out a portion. The profile shows roughly 1,100,000 clones, about 80% of them singletons. Notes on the study in general: Researchers found naive subsets generally carried larger estimated richness than memory subsets.

The chain joins TRBV4-2 to TRBJ2-7; D gene ambiguous. The receptor was derived from a man between 18 and 29 years old in good health. The sequenced sample consisted of memory CD4+ T cells sorted from blood. Described subset: CD45RA-negative fraction. The CDR3 DNA follows: TGTGCCAGCAGCCATGAAAGAAGCGAGCAGTACTTC. It is translated as CASSHERSEQYF.